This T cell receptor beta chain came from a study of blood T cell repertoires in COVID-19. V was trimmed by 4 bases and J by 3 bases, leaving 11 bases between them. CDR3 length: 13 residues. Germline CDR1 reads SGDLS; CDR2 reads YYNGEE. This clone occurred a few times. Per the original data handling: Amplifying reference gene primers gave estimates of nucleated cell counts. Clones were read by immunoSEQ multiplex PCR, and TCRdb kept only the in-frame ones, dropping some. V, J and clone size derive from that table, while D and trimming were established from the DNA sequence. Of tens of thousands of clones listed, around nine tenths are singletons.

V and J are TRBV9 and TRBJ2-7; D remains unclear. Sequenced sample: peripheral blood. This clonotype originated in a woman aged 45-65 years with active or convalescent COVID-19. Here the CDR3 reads CASSPDQIYEQYF. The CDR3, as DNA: TGTGCCAGCAGCCCAGATCAGATCTACGAGCAGTACTTC.